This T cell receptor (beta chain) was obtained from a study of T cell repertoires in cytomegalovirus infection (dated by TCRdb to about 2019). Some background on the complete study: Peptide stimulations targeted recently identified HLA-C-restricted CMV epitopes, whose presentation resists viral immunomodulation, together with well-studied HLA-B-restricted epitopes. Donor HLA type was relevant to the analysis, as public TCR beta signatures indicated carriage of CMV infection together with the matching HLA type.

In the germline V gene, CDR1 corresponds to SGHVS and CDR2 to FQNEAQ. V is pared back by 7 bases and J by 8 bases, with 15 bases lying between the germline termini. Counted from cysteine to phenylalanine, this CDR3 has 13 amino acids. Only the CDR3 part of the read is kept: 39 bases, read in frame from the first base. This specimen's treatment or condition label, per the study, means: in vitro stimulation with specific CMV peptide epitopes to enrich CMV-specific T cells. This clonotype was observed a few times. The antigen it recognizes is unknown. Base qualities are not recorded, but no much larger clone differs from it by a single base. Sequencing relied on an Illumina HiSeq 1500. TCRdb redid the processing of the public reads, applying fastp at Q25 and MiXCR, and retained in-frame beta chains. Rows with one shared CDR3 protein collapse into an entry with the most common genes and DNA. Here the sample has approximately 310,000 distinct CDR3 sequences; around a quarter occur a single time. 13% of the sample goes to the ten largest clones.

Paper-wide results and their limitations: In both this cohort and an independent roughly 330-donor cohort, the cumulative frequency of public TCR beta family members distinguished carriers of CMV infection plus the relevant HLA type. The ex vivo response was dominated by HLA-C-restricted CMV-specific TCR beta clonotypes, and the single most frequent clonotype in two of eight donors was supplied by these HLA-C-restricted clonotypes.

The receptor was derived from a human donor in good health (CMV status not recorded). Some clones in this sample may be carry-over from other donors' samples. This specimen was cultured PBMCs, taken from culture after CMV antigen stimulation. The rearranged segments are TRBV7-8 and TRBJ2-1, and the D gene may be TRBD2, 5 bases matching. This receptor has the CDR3 CASIPGDGHEQFF. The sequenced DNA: TGTGCCAGCATCCCCGGGGATGGGCATGAGCAGTTCTTC.